The rows below give T cell receptor beta chains drawn from one sample of a study of shared clonotypes between healthy human individuals. Profiled with immunoSEQ multiplex PCR; TCRdb holds only in-frame clones, not every one. The sample has 660,000 or so clones, 95% to 96% seen once. The sequencing input was naive CD8+ T cells sorted from blood. The receptors originated from a woman aged 25 to 45 in good health. The conserved cysteine and the conserved F or W are not part of the CDR3 here.

j_call cdr3_length v_call cdr3_aa
TRBJ2-3 13 TRBV2 ASSDGRGGTDTQY
TRBJ2-5 9 TRBV2 ASSVLGEQY
TRBJ2-3 12 TRBV9 ASGKGGAGDTQY
TRBJ2-2 18 TRBV21-1 ASRGGCREGESSNTGELF
TRBJ1-1 14 TRBV19 ASSIDRRKTNTEAF
TRBJ1-2 12 TRBV5-1 ASSQLGTELGYT
TRBJ2-1 14 TRBV27 ASSLTAEISYNEQF
TRBJ2-1 14 TRBV2 ATQGILTVSYNEQF
TRBJ2-4 14 TRBV11-2 ASSLAPGAVKNIQY
TRBJ2-3 13 TRBV27 ASSLWVGRADTQY
TRBJ2-3 14 TRBV6-6 ASSYSGDPFTDTQY
TRBJ1-2 12 TRBV30 AWSRDRGFYGYT
TRBJ1-2 13 TRBV15 ATSRPDSLLYGYT
TRBJ2-7 9 TRBV25-1 ASSGLYEQY
NA 12 TRBV5-1 ASSFGTSAYEQY
TRBJ2-2 14 TRBV28 ASSLIASTHTGELF
TRBJ1-5 16 TRBV19 ASSIAETGFGPNQPQH
TRBJ2-7 12 TRBV6-1 ASSEGVSGYEQY
TRBJ2-3 11 TRBV29-1 SANSGRADTQY
TRBJ1-5 11 TRBV7-9 ASSLWGDQPQH
TRBJ1-2 11 TRBV5-5 ASSFTGDYGYT
TRBJ2-2 14 TRBV7-9 ASSVGAGGRTGELF
NA 13 TRBV19 ASSIAASRGYEQY
TRBJ2-1 12 TRBV27 ASSLRGSYNEQF
TRBJ2-4 15 TRBV4-1 ASSQDWTVQTKNIQY
TRBJ2-7 11 TRBV4-1 ASSQVPLGEQY
TRBJ1-3 16 TRBV4-1 ASSQDPDGGHYGNTIY
TRBJ2-1 12 TRBV30 AWSGGSGYNEQF
TRBJ1-3 13 TRBV9 ASSHDGGSGNTIY
TRBJ2-2 13 TRBV5-1 ASSLGAGSGRELF
TRBJ2-1 14 TRBV15 ATGSFGLAPGGEQF
TRBJ2-7 12 TRBV6-6 ASRPLAGVDEQY
TRBJ2-7 13 TRBV21-1 ASRAGWQREYEQY
TRBJ2-1 16 TRBV29-1 SVEDAGTSGRAYNEQF